These 17 T cell receptor beta chains were sequenced from one sample in a study of vaccination effects on CD4 cells after COVID-19. Generated by immunoSEQ multiplex PCR, the TCRdb table keeps only in-frame clones and is missing some. Of about 54,000 clones in the sample, about two thirds were seen once. These TCRs' antigens remain unknown. Viral peptide pools were used in the ViraFEST assay to expand antigen-specific CD4+ T cells, and sequencing came afterward. At the end of around 11 days of culture, CD4+ T cells were isolated. None of these healthy vaccinees had been infected with SARS-CoV-2 before vaccination. This sample comprised CD4+ T cells from PBMCs cultured with SARS-CoV-2 spike peptides, obtained before COVID-19 vaccination. The receptors here all came from a human donor who received a COVID-19 vaccine.

This clone appeared a single time. This chain joins TRBV29-1 and TRBJ2-5, with 9 bases matching TRBD2. The V gene's germline CDR1 is SQVTM and CDR2 ANQGSEA. The CDR3 covers 14 residues. V was clipped by 6 bases and J by 2 bases; unmatched bases: 7. The CDR3 region is CSVSSGAVQETQYF. DNA for the CDR3: TGCAGCGTCTCTAGCGGGGCTGTTCAAGAGACCCAGTACTTC. The complete variable domain, with remaining parts taken from reference TRBV29-1 and TRBJ2-5, reads SAVISQKPSRDICQRGTSLTIQCQVDSQVTMMFWYRQQPGQSLTLIATANQGSEATYESGFVIDKFPISRPNLTFSTLTVSNMSPEDSSIYLCSVSSGAVQETQYFGPGTRLLVL.

This chain connects TRBV7-2 to TRBJ2-7; TRBD2 might be the D (5 bases). The CDR3 totals 15 residues. Per the germline V gene, CDR1 is SGHTA and CDR2 is FQGNSA. V was pared by 0 bases and J by 3 bases, with 12 bases between. This CDR3 is CASSLAPEGIYEQYF. The CDR3, as DNA: TGTGCCAGCAGCTTAGCCCCAGAGGGCATCTACGAGCAGTACTTC. The full variable domain, with the rest looked up from reference TRBV7-2 and TRBJ2-7, is GAGVSQSPSNKVTEKGKDVELRCDPISGHTALYWYRQSLGQGLEFLIYFQGNSAPDKSGLPSDRFSAERTGGSVSTLTIQRTQQEDSAVYLCASSLAPEGIYEQYFGPGTRLTVT.

This rearrangement joins TRBV18 to TRBJ2-5, with a tentative D call TRBD2 (6 bases). CDR3 length: 13 residues. V was pared by 3 bases and J by 10 bases, with 15 bases between. Germline CDR1 is KGHSH and CDR2 is LQKENI. The CDR3 bases are TGTGCCAGCTCACCCGACTCCGCAGCGGGCCAGTACTTC. This sequence encodes CASSPDSAAGQYF.

This clone was recorded only once. This rearrangement joins TRBV7-9 to TRBJ2-7, with D perhaps matching TRBD2 (6 bases). Per germline, CDR1 SEHNR and CDR2 FQNEAQ (reference sequence). This CDR3 has 14 residues. The V gene lost 5 bases and the J gene lost 6 bases, with 17 bases spanning the gap. CDR3 coding DNA: TGTGCCAGCAGCCATATAAAGGGGACTGCCGAGCAGTACTTC. Amino acid sequence: CASSHIKGTAEQYF.

The chain carries TRBV27 and TRBJ2-7; no clear D gene. The CDR3 covers 12 residues. Trimming left V 0 bases short and J 6 bases short, with 6 bases between. The V gene's germline CDR1 is MNHEY and CDR2 SMNVEV (reference sequence). CDR3 in DNA: TGTGCCAGCAGTTTATCAGGATCCGAGCAGTACTTC. It codes for CASSLSGSEQYF.

This clone was seen a handful of times. CDR3: CASSKGGGRGYWNYGYTF. The CDR3 DNA reads TGTGCCAGCAGCAAAGGGGGGGGCAGGGGGTATTGGAACTATGGCTACACCTTC. This chain links TRBV21-1 with TRBJ1-2. TRBV21-1 has pseudogene status. The CDR3 covers 18 residues.

The genes are TRBV28 and TRBJ1-2; D might be TRBD1 (5 bases). CDR3 length: 15 residues. Germline V gene data show CDR1 as MDHEN and CDR2 as SYDVKM. V lost 0 bases to trimming and J lost 2 bases, with 10 bases between them. The CDR3 DNA follows: TGTGCCAGCAGTTTATGCCAGGGAGTCAACTATGGCTACACCTTC. Amino acid sequence: CASSLCQGVNYGYTF.

The rearrangement joins TRBV11-2 to TRBJ1-2, with 9 nucleotides matching TRBD1. CDR3 length: 16 residues. The V gene end was trimmed by 5 bases and the J gene end by 6 bases; junction bases not matched to a gene: 13. Germline-derived CDR1 and CDR2 are SGHAT and FQNNGV. CDR3 sequence reads: CASSPWVGQGNDGYTF. The CDR3 bases are TGTGCCAGCAGCCCGTGGGTGGGACAGGGAAACGATGGCTACACCTTC.

The chain carries TRBV7-2 and TRBJ2-3; D not resolved. This CDR3 is 13 amino acids long. The germline V and J ends were trimmed by 5 bases and 1 base, with 7 bases remaining between them. Per germline, CDR1 SGHTA and CDR2 FQGNSA. The CDR3 region is CASSRIRTDTQYF. The CDR3 DNA reads TGTGCCAGCAGCAGGATACGCACAGATACGCAGTATTTT.

V usage is TRBV2 and J usage is TRBJ2-5; tentative D call: TRBD1 (6 bases). The CDR3 extends over 13 amino acids. CDR1 is SNHLY and CDR2 is FYNNEI in the germline V gene. Trimming removed 8 bases at V and 5 bases at J, with 15 bases between. CDR3 bases: TGTGCCAGCTTCAGGGGAATCGGGGAGACCCAGTACTTC. It is translated as CASFRGIGETQYF.

V and J are TRBV11-2 and TRBJ2-1, with a weak D call TRBD1 (6 bases). The CDR3 consists of 17 residues. V dropped 5 bases and J dropped 6 bases, with 23 bases sitting between them. Germline-derived CDR1 and CDR2 are SGHAT and FQNNGV. CDR3 region: CASSQVARRTVRNEQFF. In nucleotides, the CDR3 is TGTGCCAGCAGCCAAGTCGCCCGCCGGACAGTCCGCAATGAGCAGTTCTTC.

The V and J genes are TRBV2 and TRBJ2-1, with TRBD2 matching over 12 bases. With V trimmed by 3 bases and J by 7 bases, 4 bases remained unmatched. The CDR3 runs to 15 residues. Germline-derived CDR1 and CDR2 are SNHLY and FYNNEI. The CDR3 here is CASSETSGRGNEQFF. The CDR3 DNA is TGTGCCAGCAGTGAGACTAGCGGGAGAGGGAATGAGCAGTTCTTC.

The sample holds a few counts of this clone. This chain links TRBV6-6 with TRBJ2-1; 11 positions agree with TRBD2. V shed 6 bases and J 3 bases; nucleotides not matched to a gene: 4. CDR1 is MNHNY, CDR2 SVGAGI, per germline (reference sequence). This CDR3 is 15 amino acids long. The CDR3 DNA reads TGTGCCAGCAGCTCCACTAGCGGGGGCTACAATGAGCAGTTCTTC. Its protein is CASSSTSGGYNEQFF.

V and J are TRBV6-5 and TRBJ1-1; D not certain. The CDR3 is 13 amino acids. The germline V gene encodes CDR1 MNHEY and CDR2 SVGAGI. The ends were cut back, 6 bases at V and 2 bases at J, with 10 bases in the middle. DNA of the CDR3: TGTGCCAGCAGAAGGCAGTCAAACACTGAAGCTTTCTTT. Residues: CASRRQSNTEAFF.

The chain is built from TRBV10-3 and TRBJ2-1, with a possible D match to TRBD2 (5 bases). Germline-derived CDR1 and CDR2 are ENHRY and SYGVKD. Trimming shortened V by 3 bases and J by 12 bases, and 18 bases separated the two germline ends. This CDR3 has 14 residues. The CDR3 spells CAISDPGLLITQFF. In DNA form, the CDR3 reads TGTGCCATCAGTGATCCCGGACTCCTTATAACGCAGTTCTTC.

The chain carries TRBV10-3 and TRBJ2-2; D unclear. This CDR3 is 12 amino acids long. The ends were cut back, 5 bases at V and 4 bases at J, with 5 bases in the middle. Germline V lookup: CDR1 ENHRY, CDR2 SYGVKD. In DNA, the CDR3 is TGTGCCATCAGTTTAAGCACCGGGGAGCTGTTTTTT. Translated, it gives CAISLSTGELFF.

V and J are TRBV27 and TRBJ1-2; TRBD1 matches at 9 bases. The trim removed 6 bases at V and 4 bases at J, leaving 3 bases unmatched. Germline-derived CDR1 and CDR2 are MNHEY and SMNVEV (reference sequence). The CDR3 is made up of 13 amino acids. The CDR3 region has the DNA TGTGCCAGCAGCCGGGACAGGGTCTATGGCTACACCTTC. Protein: CASSRDRVYGYTF.